The clone carrying this T cell receptor beta chain appeared many times. What it binds is not known. In making diagnoses, clinical symptoms, serum thyroxine and TRAb, thyroid ultrasound and orbital computed tomography were all used. Regions amplified from RNA transcripts were the TCR beta CDR3 regions. HTBI primers drove first-round RT-PCR of the TCR CDR3. MiXCR was run by TCRdb on the multiplex PCR reads, yielding one entry per CDR3 protein. The table shows about 570,000 distinct CDR3 sequences, with just over 45% occurring only once. The data were taken from a study of T cells in Graves' hyperthyroidism and ophthalmopathy. Notes on the study in general: Ophthalmopathy prediction by the model preceded onset by a median approximately six months. Blood also contained most expanded thyroid clonotypes above 0.001.

This TCR was recovered from an adult woman with Graves' disease, either hyperthyroidism or ophthalmopathy (not recorded which). Sequenced sample: peripheral blood or thyroid tissue (not recorded which).

CDR3 amino acids: CASSLGNRDTGELFF. In DNA, the CDR3 is TGTGCCAGCAGCTTGGGGAACAGGGATACCGGGGAGCTGTTTTTT. The chain joins TRBV5-4 to TRBJ2-2; possibly TRBD1 for D (6 bases). The CDR3 totals 15 residues. In germline, CDR1 is SGHNT, CDR2 YYREEE (reference sequence). Trimming left V 0 bases short and J 5 bases short, with 11 bases between.